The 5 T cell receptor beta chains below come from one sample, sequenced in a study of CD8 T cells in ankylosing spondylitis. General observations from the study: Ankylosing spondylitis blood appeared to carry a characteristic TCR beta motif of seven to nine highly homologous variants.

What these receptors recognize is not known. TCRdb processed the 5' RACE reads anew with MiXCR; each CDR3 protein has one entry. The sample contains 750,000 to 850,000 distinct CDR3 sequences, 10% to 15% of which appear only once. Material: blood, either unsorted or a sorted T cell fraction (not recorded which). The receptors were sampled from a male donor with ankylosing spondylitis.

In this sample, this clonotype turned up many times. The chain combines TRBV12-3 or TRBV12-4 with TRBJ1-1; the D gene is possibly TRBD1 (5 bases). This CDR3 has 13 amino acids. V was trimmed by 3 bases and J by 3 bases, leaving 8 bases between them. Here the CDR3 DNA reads TGTGCCAGCAGTTTCATGGGGGACACTGAAGCTTTCTTT. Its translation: CASSFMGDTEAFF.

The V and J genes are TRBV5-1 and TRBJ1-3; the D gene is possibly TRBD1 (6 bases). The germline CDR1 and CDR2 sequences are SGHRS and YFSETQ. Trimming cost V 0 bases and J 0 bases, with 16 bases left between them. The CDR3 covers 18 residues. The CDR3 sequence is CASSLVTGALYSGNTIYF. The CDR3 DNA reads TGCGCCAGCAGCTTGGTGACAGGAGCTTTATACTCTGGAAACACCATATATTTT.

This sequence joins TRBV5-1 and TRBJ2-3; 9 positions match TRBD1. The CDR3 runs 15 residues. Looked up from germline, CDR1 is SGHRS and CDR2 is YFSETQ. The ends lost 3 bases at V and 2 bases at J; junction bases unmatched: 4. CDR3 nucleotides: TGCGCCAGCAGCTCGGGACAGGGCTTCACAGATACGCAGTATTTT. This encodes CASSSGQGFTDTQYF.

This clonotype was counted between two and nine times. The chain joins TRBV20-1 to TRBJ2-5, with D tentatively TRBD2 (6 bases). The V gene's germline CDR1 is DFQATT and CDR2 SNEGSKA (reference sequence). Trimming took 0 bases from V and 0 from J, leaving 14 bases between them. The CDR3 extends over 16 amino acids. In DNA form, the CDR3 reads TGCAGTGCTAGAGATTTCCGGGGGAAGTACCAAGAGACCCAGTACTTC. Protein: CSARDFRGKYQETQYF.

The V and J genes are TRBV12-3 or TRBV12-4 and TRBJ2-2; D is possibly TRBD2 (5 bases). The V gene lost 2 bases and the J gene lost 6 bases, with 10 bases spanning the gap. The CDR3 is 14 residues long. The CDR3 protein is CASSLFVGAGELFF. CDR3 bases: TGTGCCAGCAGTTTATTCGTCGGGGCCGGGGAGCTGTTTTTT.